The 15 T cell receptor beta chains in this list originate from one sample, sequenced in a study of human T cells and chemical hapten exposure. Time point reported: patch test 2, 6 weeks after DPC sensitization. As to treatment: therapeutic diphenylcyclopropenone sensitization with weekly scalp DPC. TCRdb analysed the RACE reads with MiXCR anew, one entry per CDR3 protein. The data show about 100,000 distinct CDR3 sequences, about an eighth seen once. The source material was whole blood, sampled in connection with sensitization to the hapten diphenylcyclopropenone (DPC). The receptors shown here come from a woman aged 40-49 years with alopecia areata. Some clones in this sample may be carry-over from other donors' samples.

The V gene is TRBV29-1, the J gene TRBJ2-1, with TRBD2 matching 13 bases. The CDR3 has 14 residues. With 7 bases clipped from V and 10 bases from J, the junction kept 10 bases outside the gene matches. Germline V CDR1 and CDR2: SQVTM, ANQGSEA. The CDR3 DNA is TGCAGCGCCCAAGGACTAGCGGGAGTCAGGGAGCAGTTCTTC. Translated: CSAQGLAGVREQFF.

This clonotype was counted ten times or more. The chain recombines TRBV18 with TRBJ2-1, with 7 bases fitting TRBD2. The CDR3 is 12 residues long. Trimming removed 3 bases from V and 10 bases from J; junction bases left unmatched: 3. From germline, CDR1 is KGHSH and CDR2 LQKENI. For the CDR3, the DNA is TGTGCCAGCTCACCGATGCGGGAGGAGCAGTTCTTC. Its translation: CASSPMREEQFF.

J is TRBJ2-5 and V is TRBV28, with no clear D. This CDR3 has 11 residues. Looked up from germline, CDR1 is MDHEN and CDR2 is SYDVKM. The V gene lost 5 bases and the J gene lost 0 bases, with 1 base spanning the gap. CDR3 in amino acids: CASSDQETQYF. DNA of the CDR3: TGTGCCAGCAGTGACCAAGAGACCCAGTACTTC.

Many counts were recorded for this clonotype. The CDR3 DNA sequence: TGTGCCAGCTCACCACCACAGGGATCTAACTATGGCTACACCTTC. Its translation: CASSPPQGSNYGYTF. The genes are TRBV18 and TRBJ1-2, with D perhaps matching TRBD1 (6 bases). Germline CDR1 KGHSH, CDR2 LQKENI. The CDR3 extends over 15 amino acids. V lost 0 bases to trimming and J lost 0 bases, with 8 bases between them. Full variable domain (remainder filled in from reference TRBV18 and TRBJ1-2): NAGVMQNPRHLVRRRGQEARLRCSPMKGHSHVYWYRQLPEEGLKFMVYLQKENIIDESGMPKERFSAEFPKEGPSILRIQQVVRGDSAAYFCASSPPQGSNYGYTFGSGTRLTVV.

This clonotype came up many times. This chain joins TRBV29-1 and TRBJ2-7; the D is unclear. The germline V and J ends were trimmed by 2 bases and 4 bases, with 6 bases remaining between them. This CDR3 is built from 11 residues. Germline V lookup: CDR1 SQVTM, CDR2 ANQGSEA. The CDR3 DNA reads TGCAGCGTTGAACGACTGTACGAGCAGTACTTC. Its protein product is CSVERLYEQYF.

In its sample, this clonotype was seen many times. The chain has TRBV9 and TRBJ1-1; D is ambiguous. Trimming removed 2 bases at V and 0 bases at J, with 5 bases between. CDR3 length equals 13 residues. Germline CDR1 reads SGDLS; CDR2 reads YYNGEE. CDR3: CASSVALNTEAFF. The CDR3 DNA follows: TGTGCCAGCAGCGTCGCATTGAACACTGAAGCTTTCTTT.

This clonotype was seen many times. This CDR3 reads CASSDSGSSLQEQYF. In DNA, the CDR3 is TGTGCCAGCAGTGATAGCGGGAGCTCGCTGCAGGAGCAGTACTTC. The chain joins TRBV2 to TRBJ2-7; the match to TRBD2 covers 9 bases. The trim removed 3 bases at V and 7 bases at J, leaving 10 bases unmatched. The CDR3 totals 15 residues. The germline V gene has CDR1 SNHLY and CDR2 FYNNEI.

Of note for this clonotype: An end of the junction does not agree with germline; a read error may underlie this. The CDR3 sequence: CASSSPTSGGSKSTDTQYF. DNA of the CDR3: TGTGCCAGCAGCTCCCCGACTAGCGGGGGTTCCAAAAGCACAGATACGCAGTACTTT. The chain carries TRBV7-8 and TRBJ2-3, with 12 bases lining up with TRBD2. Germline lookup yields CDR1 SGHVS and CDR2 FQNEAQ. The CDR3 extends over 19 amino acids.

The chain has TRBV7-2 and TRBJ2-1, with D perhaps matching TRBD2 (5 bases). This CDR3 is built from 16 residues. Deletions cut 5 bases from V and 0 bases from J, with 14 bases between. Germline V CDR1 and CDR2: SGHTA, FQGNSA. The CDR3: CASSVGRPSSYNEQFF. CDR3 DNA: TGTGCCAGCAGCGTGGGGAGACCCAGCTCCTACAATGAGCAGTTCTTC.

A note on this clonotype: Given a much more abundant clone one base away, this may be a read error. The V call is TRBV5-1, the J call TRBJ2-5; 12 bases map to TRBD2. The CDR3 runs to 17 residues. Germline-derived CDR1 and CDR2 are SGHRS and YFSETQ. CDR3 sequence: CASGLFGLAGTKETQYF. The CDR3 DNA reads as TGCGCCAGCGGCTTGTTCGGACTAGCGGGAACTAAAGAGACCCAGTACTTC. The variable domain in full, completed from reference TRBV5-1 and TRBJ2-5, reads KAGVTQTPRYLIKTRGQQVTLSCSPISGHRSVSWYQQTPGQGLQFLFEYFSETQRNKGNFPGRFSGRQFSNSRSEMNVSTLELGDSALYLCASGLFGLAGTKETQYFGPGTRLLVL.

This clonotype was recorded at least ten times. The chain has TRBV3-1 and TRBJ1-2; weak D call: TRBD1 (5 bases). CDR3 size: 14 residues. Germline loops: CDR1 LGHDT, CDR2 YNNKEL (reference sequence). Trimming took 1 base from V and 7 from J, leaving 13 bases between them. CDR3 in amino acids: CASSQVQGWFGYTF. CDR3 coding DNA: TGTGCCAGCAGCCAAGTTCAGGGATGGTTTGGCTACACCTTC.

A note on this clonotype: With a much larger clone just one base away, this may be a read error. The chain joins TRBV5-4 to TRBJ2-7; D gene uncertain. From germline, CDR1 is SGHNT and CDR2 YYREEE (reference sequence). The ends were cut back, 0 bases at V and 3 bases at J, with 13 bases in the middle. The CDR3 totals 15 residues. This chain's CDR3 is CASSLERSRFYEQYF. The CDR3 region has the DNA TGTGCCAGCAGCTTGGAGCGAAGCCGGTTCTACGAGCAGTACTTC.

A few counts support this clonotype. This chain connects TRBV5-5 to TRBJ2-7; D tentatively reads TRBD1 or TRBD2 (6 bases each). V lost 0 bases and J 2 bases, leaving 12 bases between the germline ends. Germline-derived CDR1 and CDR2 are SGHKS and YYEKEE (reference sequence). The CDR3 is 15 residues long. The CDR3 bases are TGTGCCAGCAGCTTGGACCGGGGGCCCCCCTACGAGCAGTACTTC. Translating it yields CASSLDRGPPYEQYF.

At least ten counts were recorded for this clonotype. J is TRBJ2-2 and V is TRBV6-2 or TRBV6-3; D perhaps matches TRBD1 (6 bases). V lost 0 bases and J 9 bases, leaving 17 bases between the germline ends. The germline CDR1 and CDR2 sequences are MNHEY and SVGEGT. The CDR3 is 16 residues long. The chain's CDR3 is CASSYSLAGAPWELFF. DNA of the CDR3: TGTGCCAGCAGTTACTCCCTCGCAGGGGCCCCATGGGAGCTGTTTTTT.

This chain links TRBV4-1 with TRBJ2-7; the D gene could be TRBD1 or TRBD2 (5 bases each). The CDR3 runs to 16 residues. Deletions cut 0 bases from V and 2 bases from J, with 14 bases between. Germline CDR1 is MGHRA and CDR2 is YSYEKL. The CDR3 reads CASSQDRAGTTYEQYF. In nucleotides, the CDR3 is TGCGCCAGCAGCCAAGATCGGGCAGGGACGACCTACGAGCAGTACTTC.